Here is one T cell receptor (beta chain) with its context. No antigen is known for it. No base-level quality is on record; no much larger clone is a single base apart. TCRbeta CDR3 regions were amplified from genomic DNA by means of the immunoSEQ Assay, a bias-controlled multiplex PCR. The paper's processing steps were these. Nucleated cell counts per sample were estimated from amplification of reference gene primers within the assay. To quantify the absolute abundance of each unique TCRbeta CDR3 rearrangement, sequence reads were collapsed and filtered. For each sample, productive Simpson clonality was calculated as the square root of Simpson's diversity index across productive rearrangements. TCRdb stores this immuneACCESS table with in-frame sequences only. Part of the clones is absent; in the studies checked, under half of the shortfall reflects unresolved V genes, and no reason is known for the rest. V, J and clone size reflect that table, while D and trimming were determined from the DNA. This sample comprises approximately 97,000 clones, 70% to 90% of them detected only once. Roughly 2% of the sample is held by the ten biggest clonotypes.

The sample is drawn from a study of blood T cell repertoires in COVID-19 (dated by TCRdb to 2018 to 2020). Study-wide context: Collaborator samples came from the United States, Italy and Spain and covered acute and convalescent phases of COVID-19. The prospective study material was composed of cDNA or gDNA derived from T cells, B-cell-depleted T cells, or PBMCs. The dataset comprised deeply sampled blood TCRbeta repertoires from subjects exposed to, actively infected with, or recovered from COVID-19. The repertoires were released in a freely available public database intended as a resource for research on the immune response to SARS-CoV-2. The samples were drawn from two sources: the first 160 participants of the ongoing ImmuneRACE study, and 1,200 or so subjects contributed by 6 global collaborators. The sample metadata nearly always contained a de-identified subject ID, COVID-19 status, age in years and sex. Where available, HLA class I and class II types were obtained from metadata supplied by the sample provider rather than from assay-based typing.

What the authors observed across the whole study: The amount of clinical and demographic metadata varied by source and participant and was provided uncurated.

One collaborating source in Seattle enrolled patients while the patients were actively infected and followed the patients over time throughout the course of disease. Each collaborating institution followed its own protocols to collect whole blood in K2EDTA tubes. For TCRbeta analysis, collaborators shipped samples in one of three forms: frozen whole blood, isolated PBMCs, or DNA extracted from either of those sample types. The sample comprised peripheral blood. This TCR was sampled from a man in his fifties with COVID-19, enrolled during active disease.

The CDR3 reads CASSLASPGLDGEQYF. The nucleotide sequence reads as follows: TGTGCCAGCAGCCTTGCCTCCCCGGGACTAGATGGCGAGCAGTACTTC. The rearranged chain carries TRBV4-2 and TRBJ2-7, and 8 junctional nucleotides match TRBD2. The CDR3 sequence holds 16 residues, the cysteine and phenylalanine included. Just the 48-base CDR3 DNA is kept, in frame starting at base 1. Via the germline V gene, CDR1 is LGHNA and CDR2 YNFKEQ. The junction shows trimming of 4 bases on V and 6 bases on J, and the gene matches do not reach 14 bases of it.